Sequencing of this TCR beta chain was carried out in a study of T cells in Graves' hyperthyroidism and ophthalmopathy. RNA transcripts served as the template for amplifying TCR beta CDR3 regions. The primer set for the first-round RT-PCR of the TCR CDR3 was HTBI. TCRdb redid the calling of the multiplex PCR reads with MiXCR, one entry per CDR3 protein. The data hold some 760,000 distinct CDR3 sequences, with around 13% observed a single time. Patients having uncontrolled infection, another autoimmune disease, pregnancy or lactation were not included. The CDR3 runs 14 residues. Germline V gene sequence: CDR1 MDHEN, CDR2 SYDVKM. V lost 7 bases, J lost 7 bases, and 17 bases lay in between. Findings and caveats of the study: Peripheral blood also featured most of the thyroid clonotypes expanded above 0.001.

Only a few counts were recorded for this clonotype. The antigen remains unidentified. The V gene is TRBV28, the J gene TRBJ2-1, with D tentatively TRBD1 or TRBD2 (6 bases each). The receptor's source is a woman aged 18 to 35 with Graves' hyperthyroidism. The material sequenced was blood. This CDR3 reads CASKGGKRENEQFF. CDR3 DNA sequence: TGTGCCAGCAAGGGGGGAAAGAGGGAGAATGAGCAGTTCTTC.